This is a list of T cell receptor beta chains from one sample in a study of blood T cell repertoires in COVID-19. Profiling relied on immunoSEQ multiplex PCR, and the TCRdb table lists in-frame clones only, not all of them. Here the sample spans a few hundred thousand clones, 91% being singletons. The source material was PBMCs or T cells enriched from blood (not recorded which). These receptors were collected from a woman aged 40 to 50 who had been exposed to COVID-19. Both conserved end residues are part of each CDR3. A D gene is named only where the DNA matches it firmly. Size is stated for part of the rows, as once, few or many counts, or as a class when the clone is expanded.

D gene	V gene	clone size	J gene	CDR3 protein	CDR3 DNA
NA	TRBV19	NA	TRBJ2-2	CASSNWLDLAGELFF	TGTGCCAGTAGTAATTGGCTAGATCTGGCCGGGGAGCTGTTTTTT
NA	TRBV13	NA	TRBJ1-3	CASSTPGVGNTIYF	TGTGCCAGCAGCACCCCGGGGGTTGGAAACACCATATATTTT
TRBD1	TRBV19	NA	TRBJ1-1	CASSIEDREAFF	TGTGCCAGTAGTATAGAGGACAGGGAAGCTTTCTTT
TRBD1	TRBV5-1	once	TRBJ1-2	CASSLDLRRNRGDWGYTF	TGCGCCAGCAGCTTGGACCTCAGACGCAACAGGGGCGATTGGGGCTACACCTTC
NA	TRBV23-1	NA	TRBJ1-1	CASSQSFHVGVVTEAFF	TGCGCCAGCAGTCAATCGTTCCATGTAGGGGTTGTCACTGAAGCTTTCTTT
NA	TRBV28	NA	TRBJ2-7	CASSRGSVGQYF	TGTGCCAGCAGTCGCGGATCGGTCGGGCAGTACTTC
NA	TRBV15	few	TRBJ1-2	CATSRDSGNYGYTF	TGTGCCACCAGCAGAGATTCAGGGAACTATGGCTACACCTTC
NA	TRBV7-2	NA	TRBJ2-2	CASSPLSSTGELFF	TGTGCCAGCAGTCCTCTGTCCTCCACCGGGGAGCTGTTTTTT
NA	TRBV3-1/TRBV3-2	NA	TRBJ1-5	CASSLDSRSQPQHF	TGTGCCAGCAGCCTAGACAGTCGGAGTCAGCCCCAGCATTTT
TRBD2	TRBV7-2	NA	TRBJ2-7	CASSLARTSGRYEQYF	TGTGCCAGCAGCTTAGCGCGCACTAGCGGGCGCTACGAGCAGTACTTC
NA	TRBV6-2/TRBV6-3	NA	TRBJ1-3	CASSYGSSGNTIYF	TGTGCCAGCAGTTACGGGAGCTCTGGAAACACCATATATTTT
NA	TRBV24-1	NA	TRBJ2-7	CATSDRRGYEQYF	TGTGCCACCAGTGACCGGCGGGGCTACGAGCAGTACTTC
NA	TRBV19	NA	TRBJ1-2	CASSIVEAPNGYTF	TGTGCCAGTAGTATAGTTGAGGCACCTAATGGCTACACCTTC
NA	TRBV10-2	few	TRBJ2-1	CASSDPSPNEQFF	TGCGCCAGCAGTGACCCTTCCCCGAATGAGCAGTTCTTC
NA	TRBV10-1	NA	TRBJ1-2	CASSYSRQEVRYGYTF	TGCGCCAGCAGTTACTCCCGACAGGAGGTGAGGTATGGCTACACCTTC
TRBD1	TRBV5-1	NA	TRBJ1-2	CASSEGQGVVYGYTF	TGCGCCAGCAGCGAGGGACAGGGGGTAGTCTATGGCTACACCTTC
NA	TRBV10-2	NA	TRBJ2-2	CASSVSRTTNTGELFF	TGCGCCAGCAGCGTAAGTCGGACTACTAACACCGGGGAGCTGTTTTTT
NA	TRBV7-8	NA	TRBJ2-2	CASSPYRVNTGELFF	TGTGCCAGCAGCCCATATCGCGTGAACACCGGGGAGCTGTTTTTT
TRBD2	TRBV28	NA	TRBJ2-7	CASSLIRTSVTYEQYF	TGTGCCAGCAGTTTAATACGGACTAGCGTAACCTACGAGCAGTACTTC
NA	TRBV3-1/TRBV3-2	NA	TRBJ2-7	CASSLGGVEQYF	TGTGCCAGCAGTCTCGGGGGAGTCGAGCAGTACTTC
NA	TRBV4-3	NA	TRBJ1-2	CASSQDTRNYGYTF	TGCGCCAGCAGCCAAGATACAAGAAACTATGGCTACACCTTC
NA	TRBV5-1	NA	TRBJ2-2	CASSLSGGPRELFF	TGCGCCAGCAGCTTGTCGGGTGGCCCCCGGGAGCTGTTTTTT
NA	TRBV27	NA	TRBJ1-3	CASSLDRGDTIYF	TGTGCCAGCAGTTTAGATCGCGGGGACACCATATATTTT
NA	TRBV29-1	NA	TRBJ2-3	CSARRGSTDTQYF	TGCAGCGCCCGCCGCGGTTCCACAGATACGCAGTATTTT
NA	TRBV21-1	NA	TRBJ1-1	CASSIRTGEGTVNTEAFF	TGTGCCAGCAGCATTCGGACAGGGGAGGGTACGGTGAACACTGAAGCTTTCTTT
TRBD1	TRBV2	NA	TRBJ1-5	CASKGQGGRDQPQHF	TGTGCCAGCAAGGGACAGGGGGGTCGAGATCAGCCCCAGCATTTT
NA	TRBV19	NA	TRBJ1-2	CASSLGRGDGYTF	TGTGCCAGTAGTCTGGGCAGGGGAGATGGCTACACCTTC
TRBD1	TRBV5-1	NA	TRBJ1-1	CASSWGQGGSGAFF	TGCGCCAGCAGCTGGGGACAGGGGGGATCGGGAGCTTTCTTT
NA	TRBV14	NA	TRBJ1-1	CASSQFRGEAFF	TGTGCCAGCAGCCAATTTCGAGGGGAAGCTTTCTTT
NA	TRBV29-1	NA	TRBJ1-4	CSVRSEGGNFEKGKLFF	TGCAGCGTTAGGTCAGAGGGCGGAAACTTTGAGAAGGGAAAACTGTTTTTT
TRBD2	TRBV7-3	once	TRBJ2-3	CASSTFAAGVDTQYF	TGTGCCAGCAGCACCTTCGCTGCGGGAGTTGATACGCAGTATTTT
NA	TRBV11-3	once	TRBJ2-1	CASSLVSGQSYYNEQFF	TGTGCCAGCAGCTTAGTAAGCGGGCAATCTTACTACAATGAGCAGTTCTTC
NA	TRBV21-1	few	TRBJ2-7	CASSKTGSGGSSSYEQYF	TGTGCCAGCAGCAAGACCGGTAGCGGGGGGTCCAGCTCCTACGAGCAGTACTTC
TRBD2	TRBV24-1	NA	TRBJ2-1	CATSDPLAGGSNEQFF	TGTGCCACCAGTGATCCCCTAGCGGGGGGGTCCAATGAGCAGTTCTTC
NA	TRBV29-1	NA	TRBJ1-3	CSVALGNTIYF	TGCAGCGTTGCCCTGGGAAACACCATATATTTT
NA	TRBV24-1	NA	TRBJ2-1	CATSDPGGQNNEQFF	TGTGCCACCAGTGATCCCGGTGGGCAGAACAATGAGCAGTTCTTC
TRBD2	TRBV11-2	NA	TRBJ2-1	CASSPRLAAEQFF	TGTGCCAGCAGCCCGAGACTAGCGGCTGAGCAGTTCTTC
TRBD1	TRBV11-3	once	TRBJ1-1	CASSLETGEAFF	TGTGCCAGCAGCTTAGAGACAGGGGAAGCTTTCTTT
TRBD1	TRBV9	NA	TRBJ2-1	CASSAGQGKYNEQFF	TGTGCCAGCAGCGCGGGACAGGGAAAGTACAATGAGCAGTTCTTC
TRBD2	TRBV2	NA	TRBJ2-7	CASSGTSGLNYEQYF	TGTGCCAGCAGTGGGACTAGCGGGCTAAACTACGAGCAGTACTTC
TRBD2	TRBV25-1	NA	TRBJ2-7	CASSEPGLASVYF	TGTGCCAGCAGTGAGCCGGGACTAGCGTCAGTGTACTTC
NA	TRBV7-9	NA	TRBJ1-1	CASTLIAGNTEAFF	TGTGCCAGCACCCTAATAGCGGGGAACACTGAAGCTTTCTTT
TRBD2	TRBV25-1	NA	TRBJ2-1	CASSEAGRGGEQFF	TGTGCCAGCAGTGAAGCCGGGAGGGGGGGTGAGCAGTTCTTC
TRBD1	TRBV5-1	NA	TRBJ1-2	CASSSPDRANYGYTF	TGCGCCAGCAGCTCGCCGGACAGGGCCAACTATGGCTACACCTTC
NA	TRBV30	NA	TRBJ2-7	CAWSVGAGPSYEQYF	TGTGCCTGGAGTGTAGGGGCAGGGCCGTCCTACGAGCAGTACTTC
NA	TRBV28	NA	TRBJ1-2	CASRQGTPNYGYTF	TGTGCCAGCAGGCAGGGAACGCCAAACTATGGCTACACCTTC